This T cell receptor beta chain appears in the sequencing data of a study of blood T cell repertoires in COVID-19. The overall study: The study drew acute and convalescent COVID-19 samples from the United States, Italy and Spain. Sources were T cells, B-cell-depleted T cells, or PBMCs; the material itself was cDNA or gDNA.

After removal of 3 bases from V and 3 bases from J, the junction contained 1 base not matched to a gene. The V gene's germline CDR1 is ENHRY and CDR2 SYGVKD. The CDR3 consists of 14 residues. Authors' data handling: By means of reference gene primer amplification, nucleated cell counts were estimated. Clones were sequenced by immunoSEQ multiplex PCR, and TCRdb holds only the in-frame ones, with some missing. V and J calls and clone size are as listed in that table; D and trimming were resolved from the DNA. The sample includes approximately 260,000 clones, over 70% of them seen just once. This receptor was identified in a human donor in a cohort sampled during active COVID-19. Sample: peripheral blood. This sequence joins TRBV10-3 and TRBJ2-5, with 10 bases lining up with TRBD2. This CDR3 is CAISDTSGEETQYF. In DNA, the CDR3 is TGTGCCATCAGTGACACTAGCGGGGAAGAGACCCAGTACTTC.